These 6 T cell receptor beta chains originate from one sample sequenced in a study of blood T cell repertoires in COVID-19. Here immunoSEQ multiplex PCR was the method, and the copy in TCRdb shows in-frame clones only, minus some. Of tens of thousands of clones listed, 80% are singletons. Sequencing input: peripheral blood. These receptor sequences come from a woman aged 80 or over with acute or convalescent COVID-19.

The J gene is TRBJ1-5, the V gene TRBV7-2; 8 bases line up with TRBD1. The germline CDR1 and CDR2 sequences are SGHTA and FQGNSA. V lost 5 bases, J lost 7 bases, and 4 bases stayed unmatched. The CDR3 extends over 13 amino acids. CDR3 protein: CASSQGAWQPQHF. The CDR3 DNA sequence: TGTGCCAGCAGCCAGGGGGCCTGGCAGCCCCAGCATTTT.

This rearrangement joins TRBV4-1 to TRBJ1-5; D perhaps matches TRBD1 (6 bases). The CDR3 runs 16 residues. Germline CDR1 MGHRA, CDR2 YSYEKL. Trimming shortened V by 1 base and J by 2 bases, and 12 bases separated the two germline ends. The CDR3 region has the DNA TGCGCCAGCAGCCAAGCCCGGGCAGGGGGCAATCAGCCCCAGCATTTT. It codes for CASSQARAGGNQPQHF.

This clone has more than one count but fewer than ten. The V and J genes are TRBV7-9 and TRBJ1-1; 9 nucleotides line up with TRBD1. The CDR3 has 14 residues. Germline V lookup: CDR1 SEHNR, CDR2 FQNEAQ (reference sequence). With V trimmed by 5 bases and J by 4 bases, 5 bases remained unmatched. CDR3 DNA sequence: TGTGCCAGCAGCATCGGACAGGGGAGCACTGAAGCTTTCTTT. This sequence encodes CASSIGQGSTEAFF.

The V gene is TRBV2, the J gene TRBJ1-2; 10 bases map to TRBD1. V trimming: 4 bases; J trimming: 7 bases; junction bases outside the gene matches: 9. The CDR3 contains 15 residues. Germline assignment: CDR1 SNHLY and CDR2 FYNNEI. The CDR3 spells CASSVTGGATAGYTF. CDR3 DNA: TGTGCCAGCAGTGTGACAGGGGGCGCGACGGCTGGCTACACCTTC.

This clone was detected a few times. The chain joins TRBV19 to TRBJ1-5; possibly TRBD1 for D (5 bases). Trimming removed 10 bases at V and 3 bases at J, with 16 bases between. This CDR3 spans 14 amino acids. In germline, CDR1 is LNHDA, CDR2 SQIVND (reference sequence). The CDR3 loop is CATQGPFFNQPQHF. CDR3 bases: TGTGCCACCCAGGGCCCCTTTTTCAATCAGCCCCAGCATTTT.

The chain joins TRBV5-6 to TRBJ1-3; no clear D. Germline values: CDR1 SGHDT, CDR2 YYEEEE. The CDR3 runs to 16 residues. V shed 2 bases and J shed 0 bases, with 12 bases lying between them. CDR3 nucleotides: TGTGCCAGCAGCTTTTTCTCCCAGTACTCTGGAAACACCATATATTTT. Translation gives CASSFFSQYSGNTIYF.